This T cell receptor (beta chain) stems from a study of radiotherapy plus CTLA-4 blockade in lung cancer. Study observations and caveats: TCR clones from tumors expanded in blood after radiotherapy plus ipilimumab.

Those patients who had chemo-refractory metastatic non-small-cell lung cancer were given focal radiation along with CTLA-4 blockade through ipilimumab. TCRdb's copy holds only in-frame clones and misses some; the assay was immunoSEQ multiplex PCR. The sample lists about 56,000 clones; 70% to 80% were seen once. V shed 3 bases and J shed 5 bases, with 13 bases lying between them. This CDR3 has 14 amino acids. From germline, CDR1 is MGHRA and CDR2 YSYEKL. Comments on this clone: Its cognate antigen is unknown.

The V gene is TRBV4-1, the J gene TRBJ1-2; D may be TRBD1 (6 bases). The source of this sequence is a human donor with non-small cell lung cancer who had a complete response to radiotherapy plus ipilimumab. The sample in question was peripheral blood, obtained from a patient treated with radiotherapy plus ipilimumab. CDR3 sequence (DNA): TGCGCCAGCAGCCACCAGGGGAAAGAATATGGCTACACCTTC. Protein sequence: CASSHQGKEYGYTF.